This passage covers 22 T cell receptor beta chains from one sample sequenced in a study of shared clonotypes between healthy human individuals (dated by TCRdb to 2018 to 2020). Library preparation was by the immunoSEQ multiplex PCR assay. The table comes from immuneACCESS by way of TCRdb, which keeps in-frame sequences with V and J called. Part of the clones is missing from these tables; in studies checked, under half for an unresolved V gene and the rest for unknown reasons. This sample gives roughly 650,000 clones in total; 97% of them show up just once. The ten largest account for about 0.06% of the sample. Specimen: naive CD4+ T cells sorted from blood. The cell subset or site label for this specimen denotes: CD45RA+ positively selected. The receptors derive from a woman in her 30s in good health.

This clone has a single count. The V call is TRBV5-1, the J call TRBJ2-1; D unclear. The CDR3 covers 16 residues. The germline gives CDR1 SGHRS, CDR2 YFSETQ. Deletions cut 1 base from V and 0 bases from J, with 11 bases between. Here the CDR3 reads CASSLTVAGSYNEQFF. The CDR3 coding sequence is TGCGCCAGCAGCTTGACGGTGGCCGGCTCCTACAATGAGCAGTTCTTC. Supplemented by reference TRBV5-1 and TRBJ2-1, the full variable domain reads KAGVTQTPRYLIKTRGQQVTLSCSPISGHRSVSWYQQTPGQGLQFLFEYFSETQRNKGNFPGRFSGRQFSNSRSEMNVSTLELGDSALYLCASSLTVAGSYNEQFFGPGTRLTVL.

The chain is built from TRBV5-1 and TRBJ1-2; 12 bases are a match to TRBD1. V was clipped by 5 bases and J by 4 bases; unmatched bases: 18. The CDR3 is made up of 19 amino acids. Germline CDR1 reads SGHRS; CDR2 reads YFSETQ. The DNA for the CDR3 is TGCGCCAGCAGTCGTGGCGGTGGGACAGGGGGCAAAGCTCGCTATGGCTACACCTTC. Residues: CASSRGGGTGGKARYGYTF.

As for this clone: In the same sample, other DNA sequences code for this CDR3. The chain links TRBV7-7 to TRBJ2-1; D remains unclear. V was trimmed by 0 bases and J by 5 bases, leaving 5 bases between them. This CDR3 region has 13 residues. Germline loops: CDR1 SSHAT, CDR2 FNYEAQ (reference sequence). DNA of the CDR3: TGTGCCAGCAGCTTAGCGCCGGACAATGAGCAGTTCTTC. Protein sequence: CASSLAPDNEQFF. Looking up the rest from reference TRBV7-7 and TRBJ2-1 gives the full variable domain: GAGVSQSPRYKVTKRGQDVTLRCDPISSHATLYWYQQALGQGPEFLTYFNYEAQPDKSGLPSDRFSAERPEGSISTLTIQRTEQRDSAMYRCASSLAPDNEQFFGPGTRLTVL.

Here the CDR3 DNA reads TGTGCCAGCAGTTACTGGGGAGCGGGGGCGCGGGATACGCAGTATTTT. Translating it yields CASSYWGAGARDTQYF. The chain links TRBV6-5 to TRBJ2-3; 8 bases map to TRBD2. The J segment lost 6 bases and the V segment lost 1 base, leaving 9 bases of the junction unmatched. The CDR3 covers 16 residues. In germline, CDR1 is MNHEY, CDR2 SVGAGI.

The chain combines TRBV5-1 with TRBJ2-2, with D possibly matching TRBD2 (5 bases). V gave up 4 bases and J gave up 0 bases, with 7 bases separating them. The CDR3 spans 14 residues. Germline CDR1 SGHRS, CDR2 YFSETQ. CDR3 coding DNA: TGCGCCAGCAGCCTGGAGGCGAACACCGGGGAGCTGTTTTTT. Its translation is CASSLEANTGELFF.

Comments on this clone: At the DNA level, this CDR3 is encoded by other sequences in the same sample as well. The chain combines TRBV21-1 with TRBJ1-5; whether TRBD1, the table's D call, matches the DNA was not checked. TRBV21-1 is annotated as a pseudogene. The CDR3 is 15 amino acids. The CDR3 protein is CASSKARGSNQPQHF. The CDR3 DNA is TGTGCCAGCAGCAAAGCAAGGGGAAGCAATCAGCCCCAGCATTTT.

The V gene is TRBV18, the J gene TRBJ1-5; tentatively, D is TRBD1 (5 bases). CDR1 is KGHSH, CDR2 LQKENI, per germline. V was cut by 1 base and J by 4 bases, with 14 bases left in between. This CDR3 is 16 amino acids long. The CDR3 reads CASSPQAGTQNQPQHF. The CDR3 DNA is TGTGCCAGCTCACCACAAGCCGGGACCCAAAATCAGCCCCAGCATTTT.

V usage is TRBV6-5 and J usage is TRBJ1-3; D remains ambiguous. The CDR3 runs 15 residues. V lost 2 bases and J 5 bases, leaving 13 bases between the germline ends. Per the germline V gene, CDR1 is MNHEY and CDR2 is SVGAGI. CDR3 bases: TGTGCCAGCAGTTACGACCGTCACAGTCGAAACACCATATATTTT. It yields the protein CASSYDRHSRNTIYF.

This chain joins TRBV7-6 and TRBJ1-1; the match to TRBD1 covers 7 bases. The germline CDR1 and CDR2 sequences are SGHVS and FNYEAQ. The J segment lost 4 bases and the V segment lost 3 bases, leaving 11 bases of the junction unmatched. The CDR3 runs to 16 residues. The CDR3 DNA is TGTGCCAGCAGCTTGGGGACCGACAGGGTGGGCACTGAAGCTTTCTTT. Protein sequence: CASSLGTDRVGTEAFF.

V gene TRBV7-2 combines with J gene TRBJ2-7; 9 nucleotides line up with TRBD2. V dropped 3 bases and J dropped 1; count of bases not matched to a gene: 4. Germline V gene sequence: CDR1 SGHTA, CDR2 FQGNSA. CDR3 length: 15 residues. Here the CDR3 DNA reads TGTGCCAGCAGCTTTGTAGCGGGAGCGTCCTACGAGCAGTACTTC. It encodes CASSFVAGASYEQYF.

This clone was observed a single time. The chain carries TRBV29-1 and TRBJ2-7, with 7 bases aligning to TRBD1. The CDR3 consists of 14 residues. Per germline, CDR1 SQVTM and CDR2 ANQGSEA. Trimming cost V 5 bases and J 0 bases; bases outside gene matches: 7. For the CDR3, the DNA is TGCAGCGTTTCCCGGGACAGCAGCTCCTACGAGCAGTACTTC. As protein: CSVSRDSSSYEQYF.

The J gene is TRBJ1-2, the V gene TRBV5-8; D remains unclear. CDR1 is SGHTS, CDR2 YDEGEE, per germline. The CDR3 extends over 13 amino acids. Trimming left V 3 bases short and J 4 bases short, with 10 bases between. For the CDR3, the DNA is TGTGCCAGCAGCTCGCGAGCAGGCTATGGCTACACCTTC. It specifies CASSSRAGYGYTF.

This chain joins TRBV14 and TRBJ2-2, with TRBD1 identical over 10 bases. The V and J ends lost 4 bases and 7 bases, in that order; junction bases with no gene match: 9. CDR3 size: 16 residues. CDR1 SGHDN and CDR2 FVKESK come from the germline V gene. CDR3 DNA sequence: TGTGCCAGCAGCCGTAATATGGACAGGGGGAGCGGGGAGCTGTTTTTT. Protein: CASSRNMDRGSGELFF.

This chain uses TRBV4-1 with TRBJ2-5; D is ambiguous. The CDR3 runs 14 residues. V was shortened by 6 bases and J by 1 base, with 12 bases between the two germline ends. Germline CDR1 MGHRA, CDR2 YSYEKL. The CDR3 reads CASRPRPVQETQYF. The CDR3 nucleotides read TGCGCCAGCAGACCGAGACCCGTCCAAGAGACCCAGTACTTC.

The chain combines TRBV7-8 with TRBJ2-1, with D possibly matching TRBD2 (6 bases). Deletions cut 5 bases from V and 4 bases from J, with 18 bases between. Germline CDR1 and CDR2: SGHVS and FQNEAQ. The CDR3 sequence is 16 residues long. This CDR3 is CASSPGRLGKYNEQFF. The CDR3 DNA reads as TGTGCCAGCAGCCCAGGCCGACTAGGCAAGTACAATGAGCAGTTCTTC.

The chain recombines TRBV27 with TRBJ2-1; D possibly corresponds to TRBD1 (6 bases). The CDR3 length is 16 residues. V lost 6 bases and J lost 6, with 21 bases in between. CDR1 and CDR2 from the germline V gene are MNHEY and SMNVEV (reference sequence). Written as DNA, the CDR3 is TGTGCCAGCAGCCCCTTAGGGGGAAAGCGGCCCAATGAGCAGTTCTTC. This encodes CASSPLGGKRPNEQFF.

This clone has more than one count but fewer than ten. V and J are TRBV5-1 and TRBJ2-3; no reliable D call. The CDR3 has 16 residues. CDR1 is SGHRS and CDR2 is YFSETQ in the germline V gene. The V gene lost 0 bases and the J gene lost 1 base, with 12 bases spanning the gap. CDR3 in DNA: TGCGCCAGCAGCTTGGTGGTTGGTGTTGGCACAGATACGCAGTATTTT. This codes for CASSLVVGVGTDTQYF.

The chain is built from TRBV7-2 and TRBJ2-2, with TRBD2 matching 9 bases. The junction had 6 bases not matched to a gene; V was cut back by 1 base and J by 3 bases. The germline V gene encodes CDR1 SGHTA and CDR2 FQGNSA. The CDR3 is 17 amino acids. The CDR3 region is CASSLGGGRVDTGELFF. The CDR3 nucleotides read TGTGCCAGCAGCTTAGGCGGCGGGAGGGTGGACACCGGGGAGCTGTTTTTT. Full variable domain (outside the CDR3, taken from reference TRBV7-2 and TRBJ2-2): GAGVSQSPSNKVTEKGKDVELRCDPISGHTALYWYRQSLGQGLEFLIYFQGNSAPDKSGLPSDRFSAERTGGSVSTLTIQRTQQEDSAVYLCASSLGGGRVDTGELFFGEGSRLTVL.

V usage is TRBV7-8 and J usage is TRBJ2-7; TRBD1 might be the D (5 bases). Germline V CDR1 and CDR2: SGHVS, FQNEAQ. The V end was cut by 3 bases, the J end by 2 bases, with 8 bases between. The CDR3 runs 13 residues. This CDR3 reads CASSFRVTYEQYF. CDR3 nucleotide sequence: TGTGCCAGCAGCTTCAGGGTAACCTACGAGCAGTACTTC.

This clone was seen more than once but under ten times. The chain has TRBV11-2 and TRBJ2-7; TRBD2 matches at 9 bases. This CDR3 spans 14 amino acids. CDR1 is SGHAT, CDR2 FQNNGV, per germline. V lost 5 bases to trimming and J lost 2 bases; unmatched junction nucleotides: 4. The CDR3 DNA sequence: TGTGCCAGCAGCCGTATAGCGGGAGCCTACGAGCAGTACTTC. It specifies CASSRIAGAYEQYF.

The DNA of the CDR3 is TGTGCCAGCAGTTACGAGGGTGGCTCTGGAAACACCATATATTTT. Amino acid sequence: CASSYEGGSGNTIYF. V usage is TRBV6-5 and J usage is TRBJ1-3, with D unresolved. CDR1 and CDR2 from the germline V gene are MNHEY and SVGAGI. V lost 2 bases and J lost 0, with 8 bases in between. The CDR3 spans 15 residues.

This rearrangement joins TRBV25-1 to TRBJ2-7; 11 bases align to TRBD1. There are 16 residues in the CDR3. CDR1 and CDR2 (germline): MGHDK, SYGVNS. Trimming took 5 bases from V and 3 from J; bases not matched to a gene: 9. This chain's CDR3 is CASSKAAGTGGYEQYF. CDR3 DNA: TGTGCCAGCAGTAAAGCAGCCGGGACAGGGGGCTACGAGCAGTACTTC.